A selection of T cell receptor beta chains follows, all from one sample in a study of blood T cells in healthy people across ages. TCRdb re-called the 5' RACE reads through MiXCR, storing one row per CDR3 protein. The table has fewer than 2,000,000 distinct CDR3 sequences, around 40% seen once. The sample consisted of blood. These receptors originate from a human donor in good health. Both conserved end residues are trimmed from each CDR3.

j_gene	v_gene	CDR3aa
TRBJ2-3	TRBV12-3/TRBV12-4	ASTRDYNTQY
TRBJ1-4	TRBV20-1	SAIGDSGLWTNEKLF
TRBJ2-7	TRBV9	ASSEQGNYEQY
TRBJ2-1	TRBV5-1	ASSLEATGNNNEQF
TRBJ2-1	TRBV11-1	ASSPLRGVGYNEQF
TRBJ2-7	TRBV10-3	AISDRGEDEQY
NA	TRBV4-1	ASSQEGLAGVWETQY
TRBJ1-2	TRBV29-1	SVAGSYGYT
TRBJ2-5	TRBV7-2	ASSKAGQLIQETQY
TRBJ2-1	TRBV12-3/TRBV12-4	ASSFRASPYNEQF
TRBJ2-5	TRBV4-1	ASSQGTDGAQY
TRBJ1-3	TRBV6-5	ASSWTGPGNTIY
TRBJ2-5	TRBV15	ATSRDRGTSRETQY
TRBJ2-5	TRBV4-3	ASSQDLSQGTQY
TRBJ2-2	TRBV5-5	ASSPVPQIINTGELF
TRBJ1-5	TRBV12-3/TRBV12-4	ASRLLQGSHQPQH
TRBJ2-1	TRBV7-2	ASSRPNIQGALYNEQF
TRBJ1-6	TRBV4-1	ASSQGVSPLH
TRBJ2-2	TRBV6-2/TRBV6-3	ASSYDLGTEDTGELF
TRBJ2-2	TRBV6-1	ASSPGLAGDVTGELF
TRBJ1-1	TRBV3-1	ASSQGGGTDTEAF
TRBJ1-1	TRBV20-1	SAREGYTEAF
TRBJ2-7	TRBV4-1	ASSQENSITYEQY
NA	TRBV20-1	SASRPSAGAYEQY
TRBJ2-1	TRBV20-1	SARDSRDFEQF
TRBJ1-6	TRBV20-1	SARHRSNSPLH